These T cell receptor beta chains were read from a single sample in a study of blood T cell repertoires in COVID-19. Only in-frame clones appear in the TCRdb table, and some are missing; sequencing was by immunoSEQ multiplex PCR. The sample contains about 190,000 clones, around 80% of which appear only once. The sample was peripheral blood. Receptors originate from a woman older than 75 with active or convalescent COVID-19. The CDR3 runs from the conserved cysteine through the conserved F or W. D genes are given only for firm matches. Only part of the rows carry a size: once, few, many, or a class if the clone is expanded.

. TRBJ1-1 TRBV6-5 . CASSYVPSGGTEAFF TGTGCCAGCAGTTACGTCCCGAGCGGGGGCACTGAAGCTTTCTTT
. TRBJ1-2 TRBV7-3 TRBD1 CASSRTGNYGYTF TGTGCCAGCAGCCGGACAGGGAACTATGGCTACACCTTC
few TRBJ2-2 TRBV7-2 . CASSPYTGELFF TGTGCCAGCAGCCCGTACACCGGGGAGCTGTTTTTT
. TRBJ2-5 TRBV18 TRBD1 CASSQSTGSETQYF TGTGCCAGCTCACAATCGACAGGGTCCGAGACCCAGTACTTC
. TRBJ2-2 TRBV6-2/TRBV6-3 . CASSFPLQRANTGELFF TGTGCCAGCAGTTTCCCCCTTCAGAGGGCAAACACCGGGGAGCTGTTTTTT
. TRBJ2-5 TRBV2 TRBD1 CASSEGGQGGETQYF TGTGCCAGCAGTGAGGGTGGACAGGGAGGTGAGACCCAGTACTTC
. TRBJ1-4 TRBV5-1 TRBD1 CASSYTGAGEKLFF TGCGCCAGCAGCTATACAGGGGCAGGTGAAAAACTGTTTTTT
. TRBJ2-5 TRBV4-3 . CASSQDLSRGKTQYF TGCGCCAGCAGCCAAGATTTGAGCAGGGGAAAGACCCAGTACTTC
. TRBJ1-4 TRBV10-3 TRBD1 CAISEPKDRGHREKLFF TGTGCCATCAGTGAGCCGAAGGACAGGGGGCACCGTGAAAAACTGTTTTTT
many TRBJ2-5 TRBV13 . CASSLRGGQETQYF TGTGCCAGCAGCCTAAGGGGCGGACAAGAGACCCAGTACTTC
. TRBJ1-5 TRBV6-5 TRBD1 CASRQGLRQPQHF TGTGCCAGCCGACAGGGTCTACGACAGCCCCAGCATTTT
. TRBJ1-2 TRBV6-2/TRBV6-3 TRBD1 CASSYGTGGGYGYTF TGTGCCAGCAGTTACGGTACAGGGGGCGGGTATGGCTACACCTTC
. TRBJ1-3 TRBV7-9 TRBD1 CASSPRGAVSLSGNTIYF TGTGCCAGCAGCCCCAGGGGGGCCGTGTCGTTGTCTGGAAACACCATATATTTT
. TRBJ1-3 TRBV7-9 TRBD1 CASSENQGDAFGNTIYF TGTGCCAGCAGCGAAAACCAGGGGGACGCCTTTGGAAACACCATATATTTT
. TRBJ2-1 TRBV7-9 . CASSTTGTTYNEQFF TGTGCCAGCAGCACAACCGGGACAACTTACAATGAGCAGTTCTTC
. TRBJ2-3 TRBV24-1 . CATSDPDSGF TGTGCCACCAGTGACCCCGACAGTGGGTTT
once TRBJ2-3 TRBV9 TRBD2 CASSLNRGSGGGADTQYF TGTGCCAGCAGCCTAAACCGCGGGAGCGGGGGAGGGGCAGATACGCAGTATTTT
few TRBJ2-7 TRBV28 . CASSYFSYEQYF TGTGCCAGCAGCTACTTCTCCTACGAGCAGTACTTC
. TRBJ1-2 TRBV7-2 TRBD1 CASSDSPGTGVYGYTF TGTGCCAGCAGCGACTCTCCCGGGACAGGCGTCTATGGCTACACCTTC
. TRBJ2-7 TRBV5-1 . CASSLVGRGLDEQYF TGCGCCAGCAGCTTGGTTGGCAGGGGATTAGACGAGCAGTACTTC
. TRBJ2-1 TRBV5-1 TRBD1 CASSLEWTGENEQFF TGCGCCAGCAGCTTGGAATGGACAGGGGAAAATGAGCAGTTCTTC
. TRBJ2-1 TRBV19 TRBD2 CASSPTSGGFYNEQFF TGTGCCAGTAGTCCAACAAGCGGGGGATTCTACAATGAGCAGTTCTTC
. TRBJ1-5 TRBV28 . CASSFSGHFNQPQHF TGTGCCAGCAGTTTCTCCGGACACTTCAATCAGCCCCAGCATTTT
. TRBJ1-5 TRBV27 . CASSLFAGDGAQHF TGTGCCAGCAGTTTATTTGCAGGGGACGGGGCCCAGCATTTT